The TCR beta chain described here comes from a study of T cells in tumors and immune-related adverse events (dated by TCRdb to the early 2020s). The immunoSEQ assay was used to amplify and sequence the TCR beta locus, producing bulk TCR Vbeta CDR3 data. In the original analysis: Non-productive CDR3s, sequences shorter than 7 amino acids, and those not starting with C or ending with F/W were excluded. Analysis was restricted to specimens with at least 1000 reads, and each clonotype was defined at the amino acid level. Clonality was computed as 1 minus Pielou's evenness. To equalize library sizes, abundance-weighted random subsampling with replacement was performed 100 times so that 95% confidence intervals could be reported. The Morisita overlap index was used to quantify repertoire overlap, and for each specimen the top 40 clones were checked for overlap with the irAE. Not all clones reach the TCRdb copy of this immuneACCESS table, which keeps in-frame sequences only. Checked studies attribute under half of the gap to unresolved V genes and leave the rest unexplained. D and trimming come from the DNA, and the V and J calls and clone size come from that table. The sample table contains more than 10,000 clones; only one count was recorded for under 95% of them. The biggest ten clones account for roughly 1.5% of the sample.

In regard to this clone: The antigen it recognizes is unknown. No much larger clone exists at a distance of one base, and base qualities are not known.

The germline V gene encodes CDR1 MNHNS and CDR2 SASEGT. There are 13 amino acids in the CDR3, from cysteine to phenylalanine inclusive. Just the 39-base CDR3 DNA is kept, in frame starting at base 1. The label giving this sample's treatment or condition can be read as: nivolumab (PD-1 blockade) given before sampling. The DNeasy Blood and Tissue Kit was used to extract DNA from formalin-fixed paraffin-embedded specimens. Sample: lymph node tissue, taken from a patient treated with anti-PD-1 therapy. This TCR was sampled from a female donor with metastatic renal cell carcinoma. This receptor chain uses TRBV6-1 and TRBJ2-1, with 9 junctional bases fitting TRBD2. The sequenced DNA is TGTGCAACCGGACTAGCGCTTTACAATGAGCAGTTCTTC. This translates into CATGLALYNEQFF.